A single sample is the source of the 22 T cell receptor beta chains below, sequenced in a study of glioma-infiltrating T cells after dendritic cell vaccination. Indicated time point: after dendritic cell vaccination, including at tumor progression/relapse. This table comes from immunoSEQ multiplex PCR, and its TCRdb copy is limited to in-frame clones, with some not included. The sample has about 50,000 clones; about 88% are singletons. Sequenced material: blood, taken after dendritic cell vaccination. The receptors shown here come from a human donor with glioblastoma.

This chain uses TRBV5-4 with TRBJ2-7; 7 bases line up with TRBD2. Losses at the gene ends were 1 base for V and 2 bases for J; bases not matched to a gene: 9. The CDR3 contains 16 residues. The germline V gene has CDR1 SGHNT and CDR2 YYREEE (reference sequence). CDR3 sequence: CASSLLGGSTAYEQYF. The CDR3 nucleotides are TGTGCCAGCAGCTTGCTCGGCGGGAGTACCGCCTACGAGCAGTACTTC.

The chain combines TRBV18 with TRBJ1-3; 10 bases are a match to TRBD1. V shed 2 bases, J shed 1 base, and the junction held 14 bases outside the gene matches. CDR1 is KGHSH and CDR2 is LQKENI in the germline V gene. This CDR3 has 20 amino acids. CDR3 bases: TGTGCCAGCTCACCAATCGCGAAGACCGGGACAGGGGCTTCTGGAAACACCATATATTTT. Its translation is CASSPIAKTGTGASGNTIYF. Supplemented by reference TRBV18 and TRBJ1-3, the full variable domain reads NAGVMQNPRHLVRRRGQEARLRCSPMKGHSHVYWYRQLPEEGLKFMVYLQKENIIDESGMPKERFSAEFPKEGPSILRIQQVVRGDSAAYFCASSPIAKTGTGASGNTIYFGEGSWLTVV.

V gene TRBV9 combines with J gene TRBJ2-1; 8 positions agree with TRBD2. J was trimmed by 2 bases and V by 0 bases; bases with no gene match: 13. Germline V gene sequence: CDR1 SGDLS, CDR2 YYNGEE. This CDR3 is built from 19 residues. This chain's CDR3 is CASSVGGGGSGSPYNEQFF. CDR3 nucleotides: TGTGCCAGCAGCGTAGGCGGCGGGGGAAGCGGGAGTCCCTACAATGAGCAGTTCTTC.

The chain is built from TRBV5-5 and TRBJ1-1, with D possibly matching TRBD1 (6 bases). CDR3 length: 15 amino acids. Germline-derived CDR1 and CDR2 are SGHKS and YYEKEE (reference sequence). The V gene lost 4 bases and the J gene lost 0 bases, with 13 bases spanning the gap. The CDR3 loop is CASSKGRGMNTEAFF. The CDR3 bases are TGTGCCAGCAGCAAAGGGAGGGGGATGAACACTGAAGCTTTCTTT.

This clone was recorded a few times. J is TRBJ2-2 and V is TRBV10-3; TRBD2 matches 9 bases. There are 15 residues in the CDR3. Losses at the gene ends were 4 bases for V and 1 base for J; bases not matched to a gene: 1. CDR1 and CDR2 from the germline V gene are ENHRY and SYGVKD. Written as DNA, the CDR3 is TGTGCCATCAGTGGGACTAGCGTGAACACCGGGGAGCTGTTTTTT. The encoded protein is CAISGTSVNTGELFF.

The table lists this clone with a count of one. The V gene is TRBV9, the J gene TRBJ2-1, with TRBD2 matching 7 bases. The CDR3 consists of 15 residues. J was trimmed by 5 bases and V by 3 bases; bases with no gene match: 8. Germline CDR1 SGDLS, CDR2 YYNGEE. In nucleotides, the CDR3 is TGTGCCAGCAGCGGATTTGCGGGACTACACAATGAGCAGTTCTTC. Translating gives CASSGFAGLHNEQFF.

The chain links TRBV19 to TRBJ2-7; 8 bases match TRBD2. Trimming cost V 3 bases and J 4 bases; bases outside gene matches: 5. CDR1 and CDR2 (germline): LNHDA, SQIVND (reference sequence). The CDR3 is 14 residues long. The CDR3 protein is CASSIPGGPYEQYF. CDR3 nucleotides: TGTGCCAGTAGTATTCCGGGAGGGCCTTACGAGCAGTACTTC. The full variable domain, with the rest looked up from reference TRBV19 and TRBJ2-7, is DGGITQSPKYLFRKEGQNVTLSCEQNLNHDAMYWYRQDPGQGLRLIYYSQIVNDFQKGDIAEGYSVSREKKESFPLTVTSAQKNPTAFYLCASSIPGGPYEQYFGPGTRLTVT.

The chain uses TRBV14 and TRBJ2-3; 16 bases are a match to TRBD2. CDR1 and CDR2 from the germline V gene are SGHDN and FVKESK. CDR3 length: 16 amino acids. V shed 4 bases, J shed 7 bases, and the junction held 5 bases outside the gene matches. The CDR3 region is CASSPPGLAGGNTQYF. In DNA, the CDR3 is TGTGCCAGCAGCCCCCCGGGACTAGCGGGAGGGAATACGCAGTATTTT.

The J gene is TRBJ1-2, the V gene TRBV27; D unclear. This CDR3 is 17 amino acids long. V lost 0 bases to trimming and J lost 2 bases, with 16 bases between them. In germline, CDR1 is MNHEY, CDR2 SMNVEV (reference sequence). CDR3 protein: CASSLSPNLAGNYGYTF. CDR3 DNA sequence: TGTGCCAGCAGTTTATCACCCAATTTGGCTGGCAACTATGGCTACACCTTC.

This rearrangement joins TRBV9 to TRBJ2-7; maybe TRBD1 (6 bases). Germline V CDR1 and CDR2: SGDLS, YYNGEE. Deletions cut 2 bases from V and 3 bases from J, with 21 bases between. The CDR3 has 17 residues. As DNA, the CDR3 is TGTGCCAGCAGCGTTGGCCCACAGGGACCCATGGGCTACGAGCAGTACTTC. This codes for CASSVGPQGPMGYEQYF.

This chain joins TRBV5-1 and TRBJ1-1; D gene unclear. The CDR3 totals 12 residues. Germline V gene lookup returns CDR1 SGHRS and CDR2 YFSETQ. Trimming took 5 bases from V and 4 from J, leaving 9 bases between them. The DNA for the CDR3 is TGCGCCAGCAGGGAGTTTGGCACTGAAGCTTTCTTT. The encoded protein is CASREFGTEAFF.

The rearrangement uses TRBV9 and TRBJ2-3; D call uncertain. The ends were cut back, 4 bases at V and 3 bases at J, with 15 bases in the middle. Germline CDR1 is SGDLS and CDR2 is YYNGEE. The CDR3 extends over 15 amino acids. For the CDR3, the DNA is TGTGCCAGCAGCCCTCACCCCGAGAGGACAGATACGCAGTATTTT. It yields the protein CASSPHPERTDTQYF.

The chain couples TRBV9 to TRBJ1-5, with TRBD1 matching 7 bases. The ends lost 2 bases at V and 0 bases at J; junction bases unmatched: 2. Germline values: CDR1 SGDLS, CDR2 YYNGEE. The CDR3 is made up of 15 amino acids. The CDR3, as DNA: TGTGCCAGCAGCGTGACAGGGATTAGCAATCAGCCCCAGCATTTT. It encodes CASSVTGISNQPQHF.

The chain links TRBV7-3 to TRBJ1-1; no clear D gene. The V gene's germline CDR1 is SGHTA and CDR2 FQGTGA. The ends were cut back, 2 bases at V and 5 bases at J, with 9 bases in the middle. CDR3 size: 13 residues. In DNA, the CDR3 is TGTGCCAGCAGCTTAGATCGGGTGACTGAAGCTTTCTTT. This translates into CASSLDRVTEAFF.

The rearrangement links TRBV18 to TRBJ1-1; TRBD1 agrees at 9 bases. CDR1 and CDR2 (germline): KGHSH, LQKENI. CDR3 length: 16 residues. V trimming: 2 bases; J trimming: 4 bases; junction bases outside the gene matches: 8. CDR3 nucleotides: TGTGCCAGCTCACCAATAGAACAGGGGGCCGGCACTGAAGCTTTCTTT. It yields the protein CASSPIEQGAGTEAFF.

Only one count was recorded for this clone. This sequence joins TRBV15 and TRBJ1-6; the match to TRBD1 covers 7 bases. Looked up from germline, CDR1 is LNHNV and CDR2 is YYDKDF (reference sequence). The CDR3 is 13 amino acids. The V segment lost 8 bases and the J segment 10 bases; nucleotides outside the gene matches: 8. The CDR3 region has the DNA TGTGCCACCCGCGACAGGGATGAATCACCCCTCCACTTT. Its translation: CATRDRDESPLHF.

V is TRBV19 and J is TRBJ1-2, with D tentatively TRBD1 (5 bases). This CDR3 has 14 amino acids. Per the germline V gene, CDR1 is LNHDA and CDR2 is SQIVND (reference sequence). V was trimmed by 7 bases and J by 8 bases, leaving 20 bases between them. The CDR3, as DNA: TGTGCCAGTAACCCCACCTTCGCGGGGCGCGGCTACACCTTC. Protein: CASNPTFAGRGYTF.

This clone was seen once. The chain links TRBV10-3 to TRBJ1-2; D may be TRBD1 (5 bases). Germline loops: CDR1 ENHRY, CDR2 SYGVKD. The CDR3 runs to 11 residues. Trimming took 6 bases from V and 8 from J, leaving 10 bases between them. This chain's CDR3 is CAISERQGYTF. The CDR3 DNA reads TGTGCCATCAGCGAAAGACAGGGCTACACCTTC.

V gene TRBV19 combines with J gene TRBJ2-5, with 13 bases matching TRBD2. The CDR3 is made up of 15 amino acids. CDR1 and CDR2 from the germline V gene are LNHDA and SQIVND (reference sequence). V shed 6 bases, J shed 4 bases, and the junction held 5 bases outside the gene matches. The CDR3, as DNA: TGTGCCAGTAGCCGGACTAGCGGGAGAAGAGAGACCCAGTACTTC. Translating gives CASSRTSGRRETQYF.

The chain joins TRBV9 to TRBJ2-3, with D unclear. V lost 3 bases, J lost 6 bases, and 8 bases lay in between. The germline gives CDR1 SGDLS, CDR2 YYNGEE. The CDR3 is made up of 12 amino acids. The CDR3, as DNA: TGTGCCAGCAGCGGAGTGAGTGATACGCAGTATTTT. Its protein is CASSGVSDTQYF.

This chain joins TRBV6-1 and TRBJ2-7; possibly TRBD1 for D (6 bases). Between the trimmed V and J ends, which lost 10 bases and 7 bases, there was a span of 20 bases. The germline V gene has CDR1 MNHNS and CDR2 SASEGT. The CDR3 length is 13 residues. CDR3 nucleotides: TGTGCCACTCGGGACAATTCAGTCCGGGAGCAGTACTTC. Its translation is CATRDNSVREQYF.

The chain joins TRBV4-1 to TRBJ1-1; TRBD1 might be the D (5 bases). Deletions cut 3 bases from V and 8 bases from J, with 19 bases between. This CDR3 contains 15 residues. Looked up from germline, CDR1 is MGHRA and CDR2 is YSYEKL. CDR3 in DNA: TGCGCCAGCAGCCACGCTACAGGTGTGGGAAGGGAAGCTTTCTTT. It encodes CASSHATGVGREAFF.